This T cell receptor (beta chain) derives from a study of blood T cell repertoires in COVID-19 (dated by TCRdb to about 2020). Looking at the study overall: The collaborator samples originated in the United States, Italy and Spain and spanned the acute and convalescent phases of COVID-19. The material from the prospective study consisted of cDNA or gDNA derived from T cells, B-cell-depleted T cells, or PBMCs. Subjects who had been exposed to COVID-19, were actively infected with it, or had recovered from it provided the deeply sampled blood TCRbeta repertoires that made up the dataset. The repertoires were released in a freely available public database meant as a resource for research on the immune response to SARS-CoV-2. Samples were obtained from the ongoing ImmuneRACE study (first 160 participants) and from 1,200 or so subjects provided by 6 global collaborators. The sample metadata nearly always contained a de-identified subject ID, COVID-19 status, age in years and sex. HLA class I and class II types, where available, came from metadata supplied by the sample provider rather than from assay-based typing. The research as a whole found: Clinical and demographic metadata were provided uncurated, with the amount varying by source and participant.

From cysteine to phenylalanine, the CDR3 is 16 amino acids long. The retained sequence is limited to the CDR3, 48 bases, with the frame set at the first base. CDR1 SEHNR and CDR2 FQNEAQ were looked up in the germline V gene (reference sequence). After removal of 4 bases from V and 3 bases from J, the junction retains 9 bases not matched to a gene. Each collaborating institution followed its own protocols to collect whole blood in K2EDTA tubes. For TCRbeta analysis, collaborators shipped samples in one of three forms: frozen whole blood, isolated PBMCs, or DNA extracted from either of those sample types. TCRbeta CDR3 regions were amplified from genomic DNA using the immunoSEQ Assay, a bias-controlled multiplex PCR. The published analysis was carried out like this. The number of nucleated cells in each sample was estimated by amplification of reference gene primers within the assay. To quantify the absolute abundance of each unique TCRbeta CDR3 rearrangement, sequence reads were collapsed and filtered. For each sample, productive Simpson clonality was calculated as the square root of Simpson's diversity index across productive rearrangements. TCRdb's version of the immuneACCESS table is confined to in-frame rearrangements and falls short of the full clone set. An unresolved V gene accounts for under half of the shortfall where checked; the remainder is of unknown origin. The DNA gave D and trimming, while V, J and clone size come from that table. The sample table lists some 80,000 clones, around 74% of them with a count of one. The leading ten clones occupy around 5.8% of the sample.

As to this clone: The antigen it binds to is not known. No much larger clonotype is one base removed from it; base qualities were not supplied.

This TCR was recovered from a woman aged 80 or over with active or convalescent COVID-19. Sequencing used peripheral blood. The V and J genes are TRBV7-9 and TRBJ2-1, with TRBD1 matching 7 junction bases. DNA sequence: TGTGCCAGCAGCTGGGGTTGGGGACAGTTCTACAATGAGCAGTTCTTC. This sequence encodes CASSWGWGQFYNEQFF.